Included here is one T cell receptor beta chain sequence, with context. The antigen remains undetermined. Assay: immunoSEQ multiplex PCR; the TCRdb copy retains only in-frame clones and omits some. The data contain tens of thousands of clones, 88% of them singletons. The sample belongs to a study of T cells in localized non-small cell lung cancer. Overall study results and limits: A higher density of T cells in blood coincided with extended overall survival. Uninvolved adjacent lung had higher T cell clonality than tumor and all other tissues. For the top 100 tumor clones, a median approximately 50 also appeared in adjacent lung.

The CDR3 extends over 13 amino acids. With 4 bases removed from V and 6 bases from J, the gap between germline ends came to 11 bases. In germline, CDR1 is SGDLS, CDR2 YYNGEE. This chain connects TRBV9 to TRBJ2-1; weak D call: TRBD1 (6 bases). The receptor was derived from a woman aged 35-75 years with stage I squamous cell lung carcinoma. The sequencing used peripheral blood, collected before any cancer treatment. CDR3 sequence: CASSLDSLNEQFF. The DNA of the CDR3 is TGTGCCAGCAGCTTGGACAGTCTCAATGAGCAGTTCTTC.